This T cell receptor (beta chain) came from a study of cytomegalovirus exposure and HLA in healthy donors. Whole-study findings and limits: Rarity characterized most TCR sequences, yet some public TCRs appeared in many donors. It was reportedly the case that the classifier diagnosed cytomegalovirus status with high specificity and sensitivity. In vitro experiments confirmed that three CMV-associated chains were specific for CMV antigens. First-cohort TCR clusters were later found to tend to co-occur in the 90 to 150 validation repertoires.

As to this clone: What it binds is unknown.

Sequencing used immunoSEQ multiplex PCR; TCRdb keeps in-frame clones, though not all of them. This sample has 100,000 to 150,000 clones, with approximately 92% found just once. The J segment lost 0 bases and the V segment lost 7 bases, leaving 5 bases of the junction unmatched. This CDR3 has 14 residues. Germline V gene data show CDR1 as GTSNPN and CDR2 as SVGIG (reference sequence). V gene TRBV30 combines with J gene TRBJ2-5, with 10 bases aligning to TRBD1. This clonotype was obtained from a young woman in good health and CMV-seronegative. Specimen: PBMCs. As DNA, the CDR3 is TGTGCCTCGCCGGGACAGGGGAACCAAGAGACCCAGTACTTC. It is translated as CASPGQGNQETQYF. The full variable domain, completed using reference TRBV30 and TRBJ2-5, is SQTIHQWPATLVQPVGSPLSLECTVEGTSNPNLYWYRQAAGRGLQLLFYSVGIGQISSEVPQNLSASRPQDRQFILSSKKLLLSDSGFYLCASPGQGNQETQYFGPGTRLLVL.